A single sample is the source of the 2 T cell receptor beta chains below, sequenced in a study of persistence of HIV-infected CD4 T cells. The stimulus was lysate of CMV-infected fibroblasts, around 10 ug/mL. Sorted nonresponding memory CD4+ T cells were CD40L-negative, CD69-negative, CD45RO-high. The immunoSEQ assay was version 4, run in survey mode. Clones were sequenced by immunoSEQ multiplex PCR, and TCRdb holds only the in-frame ones, with some missing. The sample yields about 33,000 clones, roughly 82% seen once. Their antigen targets remain unknown. The source material was CD4+ T cells sorted from PBMCs after roughly 19-hour stimulation, sampled from a patient who received antiretroviral therapy. The source of these receptors is an adult woman with HIV who was CMV-seropositive.

The chain joins TRBV29-1 to TRBJ2-6; TRBD1 is a possible D gene (6 bases). The germline gives CDR1 SQVTM, CDR2 ANQGSEA. This CDR3 region has 16 residues. The V gene lost 3 bases and the J gene lost 0 bases, with 12 bases spanning the gap. CDR3 amino acids: CSVDPGDVSGANVLTF. CDR3 sequence (DNA): TGCAGCGTTGACCCAGGGGACGTCTCTGGGGCCAACGTCCTGACTTTC.

The sample holds a few counts of this clone. V usage is TRBV4-1 and J usage is TRBJ2-3; D ambiguous. This CDR3 contains 14 residues. The germline V gene has CDR1 MGHRA and CDR2 YSYEKL. Trimming took off 1 base at V and 6 bases at J, with 11 bases between the two ends. The CDR3 reads CASSQGALWDTQYF. DNA of the CDR3: TGCGCCAGCAGCCAAGGTGCTCTCTGGGATACGCAGTATTTT.